The 10 T cell receptor delta chains below all came from one sample that was sequenced in a study of gamma-delta chains in newborns, infants, children. TCRdb applied CATT to the reads for clone calling. This table has 4,500 or so delta-chain clones, about 3% appearing once. Material for sequencing was blood. The receptors were sampled from a child who was a newborn, infant or young child, either healthy, febrile or measles-vaccinated (not recorded which).

The sample holds a few counts of this clone. A far larger clone is only one base removed, so a read error is likely. Distinct nucleotide sequences in the sample also encode this CDR3. The J gene is TRDJ3, the V gene TRDV2; D may be TRDD3 (5 bases). Trimming pared 4 bases from V and 0 bases from J, leaving 12 bases between. The CDR3 is 17 residues long. Looked up from germline, CDR1 is GEAIGNYY and CDR2 is EKD. CDR3 in DNA: TGTGCCTGTGATACCGCTGGGAGCTCCTGGGACACCCGACAGATGTTTTTC. The encoded protein is CACDTAGSSWDTRQMFF.

This clone has just a few counts. The protein TCRdb gives is from a much larger clone and does not agree with this DNA's translation at residue 15, likely a read error; the protein shown here comes from the DNA. V usage is TRDV2 and J usage is TRDJ3; 8 bases map to TRDD3. The germline CDR1 and CDR2 sequences are GEAIGNYY and EKD. The CDR3 has 17 residues. This CDR3 reads CACGLGVQHWDTRQIFF. In nucleotides, the CDR3 is TGTGCCTGCGGACTGGGGGTCCAACACTGGGACACCCGACAGATATTTTTC.

Of note for this clone: This may arise from a read error, as a much more abundant clone is one base away. The chain uses TRDV2 and TRDJ3, with D tentatively TRDD3 (6 bases). Germline lookup yields CDR1 GEAIGNYY and CDR2 EKD. The CDR3 spans 19 residues. V lost 0 bases and J lost 0, with 14 bases in between. CDR3: CACDTGGIELSWDTRQMFF. CDR3 sequence (DNA): TGTGCCTGTGACACCGGAGGGATAGAACTCTCCTGGGACACCCGACAGATGTTTTTC.

This clone was counted only a few times. TCRdb's protein, taken from a much larger clone, differs from this DNA's translation at residue 7, likely owing to a read error; the protein displayed comes from the DNA. This chain joins TRDV2 and TRDJ3; D ambiguous. Trimming pared 1 base from V and 0 bases from J, leaving 12 bases between. The germline V gene encodes CDR1 GEAIGNYY and CDR2 EKD. The CDR3 is 18 amino acids. The CDR3 protein is CACDTFCGSSWDTRQMFF. The CDR3 coding sequence is TGTGCCTGTGACACTTTCTGTGGGAGCTCCTGGGACACCCGACAGATGTTTTTC.

For this clone: TCRdb attributes to this sequence the protein of a much larger clone, which differs from the DNA translation at residue 5; a read error is likely, and the protein displayed is translated from the DNA. The chain employs TRDV2 and TRDJ3; 8 bases map to TRDD3. V lost 3 bases and J lost 0; bases outside the gene matches: 6. The V gene's germline CDR1 is GEAIGNYY and CDR2 EKD. The CDR3 runs 18 residues. CDR3 sequence: CACDAVGDRSWDTRQMFF. Here the CDR3 DNA reads TGTGCCTGTGACGCGGTGGGGGATCGCTCCTGGGACACCCGACAGATGTTTTTC.

This clone was recorded a few times. A far larger clone lies a single base away; this is likely a read error. The same CDR3 arises from other DNA sequences in this sample as well. The chain joins TRDV2 to TRDJ2, with 11 bases aligning to TRDD3. CDR1 GEAIGNYY and CDR2 EKD come from the germline V gene. There are 15 residues in the CDR3. The CDR3 is CACDILGDMTAQLFF. CDR3 nucleotide sequence: TGTGCTTGTGACATACTGGGGGATATGACAGCACAACTCTTCTTT.

This clone was seen a few times. A far larger clone is a single base away, which makes a read error likely. This chain uses TRDV2 with TRDJ2, with 10 bases identical to TRDD3. The CDR3 has 19 amino acids. Trimming removed 3 bases from V and 1 base from J; junction bases left unmatched: 13. Germline CDR1 GEAIGNYY, CDR2 EKD. The CDR3 nucleotides read TGTGCCTGTGACGCCATGGGGGGATACGGAGGGGGTTTGACAGCACAACTCTTCTTT. Translating it yields CACDAMGGYGGGLTAQLFF.

This clone is categorized as medium-sized (0.01 to 0.1%). The genes are TRDV2 and TRDJ3; D remains ambiguous. Germline CDR1 reads GEAIGNYY; CDR2 reads EKD. The V and J ends lost 4 bases and 0 bases respectively, with 21 bases between them. The CDR3 loop spans 20 amino acids. CDR3 amino acids: CACEDLAGAHSSWDTRQMFF. DNA for the CDR3: TGTGCCTGTGAGGATTTAGCCGGGGCACATAGCTCCTGGGACACCCGACAGATGTTTTTC.

This clone was picked up a small number of times. A far larger clone lies a single base away; this is likely a read error. This same CDR3 is encoded by further DNA sequences in the sample. V gene TRDV2 combines with J gene TRDJ3; no clear D gene. The length of the CDR3 is 19 residues. Germline values: CDR1 GEAIGNYY, CDR2 EKD. The CDR3 coding sequence is TGTGCCTGTGACACCGTGACTCCCAAGCGCTCCAGGGACACCCGACAGATGTTTTTC. It yields the protein CACDTVTPKRSRDTRQMFF.

V and J are TRDV1 and TRDJ1; 7 bases agree with TRDD3. V gave up 2 bases and J gave up 2 bases; unmatched junction bases: 32. The CDR3 sequence is 24 residues long. From germline, CDR1 is TSWWSYY and CDR2 QGS. The CDR3 loop reads CALGESTPIKLVRGISPDTDKLIF. The CDR3 DNA follows: TGTGCTCTTGGGGAATCGACCCCCATTAAGCTAGTCCGGGGGATTTCCCCGGATACCGATAAACTCATCTTT.